These 4 T cell receptor beta chains were all obtained from the same sample, sequenced in a study of beta chain features in type 1 diabetes. Expressed TCRB transcripts were sequenced because the entire RNA isolate underwent reverse transcription. Only in-frame clones appear in the TCRdb table, and some are missing; sequencing was by immunoSEQ multiplex PCR. Of just over 450,000 clones in the sample, around 30% were seen once. Sequencing was done on a sample of naive CD4+ T cells from blood. These receptor sequences come from a man between 18 and 35 years old in good health.

The genes are TRBV15 and TRBJ2-4, with a weak D call TRBD2 (5 bases). The CDR3 contains 16 residues. V lost 3 bases, J lost 7 bases, and 19 bases lay in between. Germline assignment: CDR1 LNHNV and CDR2 YYDKDF (reference sequence). The CDR3 sequence: CATSSLPRGVGNIQYF. CDR3 in DNA: TGTGCCACCAGCAGTTTACCCCGGGGTGTCGGTAACATTCAGTACTTC.

This clone came up a few times. The V gene is TRBV30, the J gene TRBJ1-4; D is unresolved. Trimming removed 1 base from V and 8 bases from J, with 14 bases in between. Per germline, CDR1 GTSNPN and CDR2 SVGIG (reference sequence). This CDR3 contains 14 residues. CDR3 bases: TGTGCCTGGAGTGAGGGCCCTAGTCGCGAAAAACTGTTTTTT. It specifies CAWSEGPSREKLFF.

In its sample, this clone was seen once. V is TRBV30 and J is TRBJ2-5; 9 nucleotides line up with TRBD1. The last part of the DNA fits TRBJ2-7 better; the J call may be wrong. The CDR3 runs 13 residues. CDR1 is GTSNPN, CDR2 SVGIG, per germline (reference sequence). The CDR3 protein is CAWRGQGWNEQYF. As DNA, the CDR3 is TGTGCCTGGAGGGGACAGGGTTGGAACGAGCAGTACTTC.

This rearrangement joins TRBV29-1 to TRBJ1-5; D is perhaps TRBD1 (5 bases). The germline CDR1 and CDR2 sequences are SQVTM and ANQGSEA. Trimming pared 4 bases from V and 5 bases from J, leaving 12 bases between. The CDR3 length is 13 residues. The CDR3 is CSVGLGRDQPQHF. The CDR3 DNA reads as TGCAGCGTTGGCCTGGGGCGGGATCAGCCCCAGCATTTT.